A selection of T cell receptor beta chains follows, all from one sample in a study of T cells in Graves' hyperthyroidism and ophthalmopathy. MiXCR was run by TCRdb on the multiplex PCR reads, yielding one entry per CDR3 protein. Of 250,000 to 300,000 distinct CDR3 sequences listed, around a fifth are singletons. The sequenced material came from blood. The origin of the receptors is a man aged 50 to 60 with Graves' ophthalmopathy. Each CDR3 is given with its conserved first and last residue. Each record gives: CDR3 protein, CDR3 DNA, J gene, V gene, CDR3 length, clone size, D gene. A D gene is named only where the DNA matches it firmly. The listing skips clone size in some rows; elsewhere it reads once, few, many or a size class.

CDR3 protein: CASSLERDRHNEQFF; CDR3 DNA: TGTGCCAGCAGCTTAGAAAGGGACAGACACAATGAGCAGTTCTTC; J gene: TRBJ2-1; V gene: TRBV11-2; CDR3 length: 15; clone size: many; D gene: TRBD1
CDR3 protein: CATSTGLAGSNEQFF; CDR3 DNA: TGTGCCACCAGCACCGGACTAGCGGGAAGCAATGAGCAGTTCTTC; J gene: TRBJ2-1; V gene: TRBV15; CDR3 length: 15; clone size: few; D gene: TRBD2
CDR3 protein: CASSIVANTEAFF; CDR3 DNA: TGTGCCAGTAGTATCGTGGCTAACACTGAAGCTTTCTTT; J gene: TRBJ1-1; V gene: TRBV19; CDR3 length: 13; clone size: many; D gene: NA
CDR3 protein: CASSFLGLAGDEQFF; CDR3 DNA: TGTGCCAGCAGTTTTCTGGGACTAGCGGGAGATGAGCAGTTCTTC; J gene: TRBJ2-1; V gene: TRBV28; CDR3 length: 15; clone size: many; D gene: TRBD2
CDR3 protein: CASSFREGRSQPQHF; CDR3 DNA: TGTGCCAGCAGTTTTAGAGAGGGAAGGAGTCAGCCCCAGCATTTT; J gene: TRBJ1-5; V gene: TRBV27; CDR3 length: 15; clone size: many; D gene: NA
CDR3 protein: CSAPGPQYNNEQFF; CDR3 DNA: TGCAGTGCCCCGGGACCGCAATACAACAATGAGCAGTTCTTC; J gene: TRBJ2-1; V gene: TRBV20-1; CDR3 length: 14; clone size: NA; D gene: NA
CDR3 protein: CASSLDGRAGTDTQYF; CDR3 DNA: TGCGCCAGCAGCTTGGACGGGAGGGCGGGCACAGATACGCAGTATTTT; J gene: TRBJ2-3; V gene: TRBV5-1; CDR3 length: 16; clone size: many; D gene: TRBD2
CDR3 protein: CASSYWQGSEAFF; CDR3 DNA: TGTGCCAGCAGTTACTGGCAGGGGTCTGAAGCTTTCTTT; J gene: TRBJ1-1; V gene: TRBV6-2/TRBV6-3; CDR3 length: 13; clone size: NA; D gene: NA
CDR3 protein: CAISDPGQVDSEQYF; CDR3 DNA: TGTGCCATCAGTGACCCTGGACAGGTAGACTCCGAGCAGTACTTC; J gene: TRBJ2-7; V gene: TRBV10-3; CDR3 length: 15; clone size: NA; D gene: TRBD1
CDR3 protein: CSARVVAEENSPLHF; CDR3 DNA: TGCAGTGCTAGAGTCGTGGCAGAAGAGAATTCACCCCTCCACTTT; J gene: TRBJ1-6; V gene: TRBV20-1; CDR3 length: 15; clone size: many; D gene: NA
CDR3 protein: CASSRIGGRGYEQYF; CDR3 DNA: TGTGCCAGCAGCCGAATAGGGGGCAGGGGGTACGAGCAGTACTTC; J gene: TRBJ2-7; V gene: TRBV7-2; CDR3 length: 15; clone size: NA; D gene: TRBD1
CDR3 protein: CASSFLARAYNEQFF; CDR3 DNA: TGTGCCAGCAGCTTTCTAGCGAGAGCCTACAATGAGCAGTTCTTC; J gene: TRBJ2-1; V gene: TRBV5-8; CDR3 length: 15; clone size: NA; D gene: NA